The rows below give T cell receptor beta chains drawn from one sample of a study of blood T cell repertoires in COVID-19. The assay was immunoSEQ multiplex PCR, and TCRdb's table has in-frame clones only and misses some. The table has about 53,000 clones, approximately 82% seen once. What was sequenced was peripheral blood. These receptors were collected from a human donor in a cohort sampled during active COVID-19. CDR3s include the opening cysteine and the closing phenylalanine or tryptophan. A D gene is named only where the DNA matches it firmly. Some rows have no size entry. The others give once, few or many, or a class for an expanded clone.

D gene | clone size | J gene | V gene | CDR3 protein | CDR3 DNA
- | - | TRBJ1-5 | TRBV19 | CASSTGIGRNQPQHF | TGTGCCAGTAGTACGGGGATAGGGAGGAATCAGCCCCAGCATTTT
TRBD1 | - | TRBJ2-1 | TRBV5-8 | CASSSRGRRNEQFF | TGTGCCAGCAGCTCCAGGGGGAGACGGAATGAGCAGTTCTTC
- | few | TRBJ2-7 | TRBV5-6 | CASSSVLSEQYF | TGTGCCAGCAGCTCGGTCCTTAGCGAGCAGTACTTC
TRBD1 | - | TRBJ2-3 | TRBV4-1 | CASSQDPGQGMGNTQYF | TGCGCCAGCAGCCAAGATCCGGGACAGGGAATGGGGAATACGCAGTATTTT
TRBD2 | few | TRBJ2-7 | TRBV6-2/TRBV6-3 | CASSPLAGGSYEQYF | TGTGCCAGCAGCCCTCTGGCGGGGGGTTCCTACGAGCAGTACTTC
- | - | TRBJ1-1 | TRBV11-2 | CASSFWTDTEAFF | TGTGCCAGCAGCTTCTGGACAGACACTGAAGCTTTCTTT
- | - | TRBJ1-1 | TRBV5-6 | CASSVDRNTEAFF | TGTGCCAGCAGCGTGGACAGAAACACTGAAGCTTTCTTT
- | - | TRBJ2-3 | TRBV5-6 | CASSPLGTSQYF | TGTGCCAGCAGCCCACTAGGGACTTCGCAGTATTTT
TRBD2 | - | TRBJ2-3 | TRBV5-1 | CASSLAGSGSSGNTQYF | TGCGCCAGCAGCTTGGCCGGTAGCGGGAGTTCGGGGAATACGCAGTATTTT
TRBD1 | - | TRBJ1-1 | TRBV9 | CASSVEGGGYSEAFF | TGTGCCAGCAGCGTAGAAGGGGGCGGGTACTCTGAAGCTTTCTTT
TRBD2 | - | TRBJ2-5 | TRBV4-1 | CASSSGTSDETQYF | TGCGCCAGCAGCTCCGGGACTAGCGATGAGACCCAGTACTTC
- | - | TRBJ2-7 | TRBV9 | CASSVGRDNYYEQYF | TGTGCCAGCAGCGTGGGCCGGGACAATTACTACGAGCAGTACTTC
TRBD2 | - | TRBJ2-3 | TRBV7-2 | CASSLARRGGGDTQYF | TGTGCCAGCAGCTTAGCGCGGCGGGGGGGCGGAGATACGCAGTATTTT
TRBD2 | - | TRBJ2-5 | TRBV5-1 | CASSFLGLAGEETQYF | TGCGCCAGCAGCTTTCTTGGTCTAGCGGGGGAAGAGACCCAGTACTTC
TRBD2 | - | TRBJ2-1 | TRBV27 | CASSTSLAGGLYNEQFF | TGTGCCAGCAGTACTTCTTTAGCGGGGGGGTTATACAATGAGCAGTTCTTC
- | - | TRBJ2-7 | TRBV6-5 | CASSKPGLPYEQYF | TGTGCCAGCAGTAAGCCGGGACTGCCCTACGAGCAGTACTTC
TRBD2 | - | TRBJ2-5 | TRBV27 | CASSFSPQGGQETQYF | TGTGCCAGCAGTTTCTCGCCCCAGGGAGGGCAAGAGACCCAGTACTTC
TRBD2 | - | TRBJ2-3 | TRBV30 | CACHAGTSGRWDTQYF | TGTGCCTGTCATGCCGGGACTAGCGGGAGGTGGGATACGCAGTATTTT
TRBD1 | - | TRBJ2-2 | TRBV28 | CASGRQGTGELFF | TGTGCCAGCGGAAGACAGGGAACCGGGGAGCTGTTTTTT
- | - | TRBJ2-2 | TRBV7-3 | CASSQTENTGELFF | TGTGCCAGCAGCCAGACAGAGAACACCGGGGAGCTGTTTTTT
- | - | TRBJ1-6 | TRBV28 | CASLGQGNSPLHF | TGTGCCAGCCTTGGTCAGGGGAATTCACCCCTCCACTTT
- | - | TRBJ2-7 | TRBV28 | CASSLTRTRHF | TGTGCCAGCAGCTTAACAAGAACCAGGCACTTC
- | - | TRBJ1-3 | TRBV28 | CASSFTGNAGNTIYF | TGTGCCAGCAGTTTTACAGGGAACGCTGGAAACACCATATATTTT
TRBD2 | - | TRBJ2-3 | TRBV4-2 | CASSQDGRAGGQYF | TGTGCCAGCAGCCAAGATGGGAGGGCGGGAGGGCAGTATTTT
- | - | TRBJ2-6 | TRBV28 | CASSLTGSGANVLTF | TGTGCCAGCAGTCTTACAGGGTCTGGGGCCAACGTCCTGACTTTC
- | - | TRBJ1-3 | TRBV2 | CASSPQGGNTIYF | TGTGCCAGCAGTCCACAGGGAGGAAACACCATATATTTT
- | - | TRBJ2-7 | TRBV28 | CASSTPASSYEQYF | TGTGCCAGCAGCACCCCTGCTAGCTCCTACGAGCAGTACTTC
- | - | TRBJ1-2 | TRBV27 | CASSFKSYRGGYTF | TGTGCCAGCAGTTTTAAATCGTACCGCGGGGGCTACACCTTC
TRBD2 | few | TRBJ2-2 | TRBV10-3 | CAISSGLAGGSGELFF | TGTGCCATCAGCTCCGGACTAGCGGGGGGGTCCGGGGAGCTGTTTTTT
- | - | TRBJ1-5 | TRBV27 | CASKSPNQPQHF | TGTGCCAGCAAATCTCCCAATCAGCCCCAGCATTTT
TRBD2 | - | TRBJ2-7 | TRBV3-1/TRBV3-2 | CASSQLAGLAGGRLNEQYF | TGTGCCAGCAGCCAACTTGCCGGACTAGCGGGGGGCCGGTTGAACGAGCAGTACTTC
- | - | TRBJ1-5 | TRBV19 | CASRGGGSGNQPQHF | TGTGCCAGTAGGGGCGGGGGTTCAGGCAATCAGCCCCAGCATTTT
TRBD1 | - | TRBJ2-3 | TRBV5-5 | CASSPSGQEWDTQYF | TGTGCCAGCAGCCCATCGGGACAGGAATGGGATACGCAGTATTTT
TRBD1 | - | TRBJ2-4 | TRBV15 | CATSREGDSLRIQYF | TGTGCCACCAGCAGAGAGGGGGACAGCCTACGGATTCAGTACTTC
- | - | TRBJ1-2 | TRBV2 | CASSEQGLGYGYTF | TGTGCCAGCAGTGAACAGGGTTTAGGCTATGGCTACACCTTC
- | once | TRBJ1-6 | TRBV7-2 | CASSRAPPLAQSGSPLHF | TGTGCCAGCAGCCGCGCTCCGCCTCTAGCCCAGAGCGGTTCACCCCTCCACTTT
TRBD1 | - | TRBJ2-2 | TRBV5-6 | CASSLVKGQGATGELFF | TGTGCCAGCAGCTTGGTCAAAGGACAGGGGGCCACCGGGGAGCTGTTTTTT
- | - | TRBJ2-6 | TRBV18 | CASSPNSQAGANVLTF | TGTGCCAGCTCACCAAACTCCCAGGCTGGGGCCAACGTCCTGACTTTC
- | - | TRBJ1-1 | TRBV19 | CASSPGRIGNTEAFF | TGTGCCAGTAGCCCCGGGAGGATAGGAAACACTGAAGCTTTCTTT
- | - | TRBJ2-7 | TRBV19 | CASSPAGTADWGEQYF | TGTGCCAGTAGTCCTGCAGGGACTGCCGATTGGGGCGAGCAGTACTTC
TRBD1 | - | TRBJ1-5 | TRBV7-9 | CASSRNSGTGGGQPQHF | TGTGCCAGCAGCCGTAATTCCGGGACAGGGGGTGGTCAGCCCCAGCATTTT